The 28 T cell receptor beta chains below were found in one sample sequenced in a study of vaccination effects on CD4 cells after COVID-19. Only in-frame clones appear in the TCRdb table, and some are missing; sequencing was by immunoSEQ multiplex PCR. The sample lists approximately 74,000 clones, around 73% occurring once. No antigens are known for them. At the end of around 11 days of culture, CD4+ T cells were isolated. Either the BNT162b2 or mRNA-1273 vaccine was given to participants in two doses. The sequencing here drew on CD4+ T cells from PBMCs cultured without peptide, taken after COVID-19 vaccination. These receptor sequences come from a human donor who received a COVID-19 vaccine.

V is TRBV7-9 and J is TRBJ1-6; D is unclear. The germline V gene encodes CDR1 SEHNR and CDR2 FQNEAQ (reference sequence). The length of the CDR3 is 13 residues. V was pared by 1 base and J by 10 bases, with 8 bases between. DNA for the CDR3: TGTGCCAGCAGCTTAGTTAAGGACTCACCCCTCCACTTT. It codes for CASSLVKDSPLHF.

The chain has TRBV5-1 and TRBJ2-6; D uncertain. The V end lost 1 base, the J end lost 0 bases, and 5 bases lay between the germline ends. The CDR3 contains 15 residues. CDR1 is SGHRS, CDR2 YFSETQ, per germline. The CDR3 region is CASSLSDSGANVLTF. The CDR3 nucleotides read TGCGCCAGCAGCTTGAGTGACTCTGGGGCCAACGTCCTGACTTTC.

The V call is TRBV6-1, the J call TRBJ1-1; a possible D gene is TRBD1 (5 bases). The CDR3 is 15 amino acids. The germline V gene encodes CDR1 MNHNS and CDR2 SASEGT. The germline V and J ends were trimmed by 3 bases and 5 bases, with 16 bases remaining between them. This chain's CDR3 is CASSDPGGRWTEAFF. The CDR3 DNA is TGTGCCAGCAGTGACCCCGGGGGTAGGTGGACTGAAGCTTTCTTT.

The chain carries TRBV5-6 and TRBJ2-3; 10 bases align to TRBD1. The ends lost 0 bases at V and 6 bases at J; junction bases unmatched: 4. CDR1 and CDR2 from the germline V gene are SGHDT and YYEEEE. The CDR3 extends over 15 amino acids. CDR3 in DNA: TGTGCCAGCAGCTTGGTGGGACAGGGGTCCGATACGCAGTATTTT. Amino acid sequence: CASSLVGQGSDTQYF.

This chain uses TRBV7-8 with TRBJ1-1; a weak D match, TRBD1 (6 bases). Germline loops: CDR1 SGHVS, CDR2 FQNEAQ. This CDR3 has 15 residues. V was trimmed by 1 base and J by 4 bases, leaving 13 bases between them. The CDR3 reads CASSLVGAKGTEAFF. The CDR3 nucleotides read TGTGCCAGCAGCTTAGTGGGGGCGAAGGGCACTGAAGCTTTCTTT.

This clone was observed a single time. CDR3 region: CASSPEVWRGRFSYTF. CDR3 coding DNA: TGTGCCAGCAGCCCCGAAGTTTGGAGGGGGCGCTTCAGCTACACCTTC. The J gene is TRBJ1-2, the V gene TRBV3-1 (or the pseudogene TRBV3-2), with TRBD1 matching over 7 bases. The CDR3 runs to 16 residues. The J segment lost 9 bases and the V segment lost 4 bases, leaving 17 bases of the junction unmatched. Germline V gene data show CDR1 as LGHDT and CDR2 as YNNKEL (reference sequence).

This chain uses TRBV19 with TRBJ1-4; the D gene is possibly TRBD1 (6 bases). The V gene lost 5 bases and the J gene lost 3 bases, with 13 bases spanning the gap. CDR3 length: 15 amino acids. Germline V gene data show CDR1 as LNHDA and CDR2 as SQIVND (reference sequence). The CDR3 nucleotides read TGTGCCAGTAGTCAACAGTCAGGGGCTAATGAAAAACTGTTTTTT. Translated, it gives CASSQQSGANEKLFF.

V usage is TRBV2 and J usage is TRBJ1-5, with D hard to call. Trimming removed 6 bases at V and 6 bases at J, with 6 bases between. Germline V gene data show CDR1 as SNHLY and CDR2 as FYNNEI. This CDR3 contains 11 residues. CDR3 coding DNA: TGTGCCAGCAGGATAGGTCAGCCCCAGCATTTT. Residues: CASRIGQPQHF.

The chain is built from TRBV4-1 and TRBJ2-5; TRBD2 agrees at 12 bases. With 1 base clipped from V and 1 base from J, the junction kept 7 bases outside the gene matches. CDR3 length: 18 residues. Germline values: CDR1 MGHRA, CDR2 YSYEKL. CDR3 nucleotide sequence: TGCGCCAGCAGCCAAGGTCCCGTACTAGCGGGGGGCCAAGAGACCCAGTACTTC. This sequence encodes CASSQGPVLAGGQETQYF.

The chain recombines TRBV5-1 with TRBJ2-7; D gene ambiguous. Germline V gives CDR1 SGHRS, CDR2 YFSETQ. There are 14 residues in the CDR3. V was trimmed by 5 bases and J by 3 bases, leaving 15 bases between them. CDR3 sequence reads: CASSPVGPFYEQYV. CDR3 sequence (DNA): TGCGCCAGCAGTCCCGTCGGACCTTTCTACGAGCAGTACGTC.

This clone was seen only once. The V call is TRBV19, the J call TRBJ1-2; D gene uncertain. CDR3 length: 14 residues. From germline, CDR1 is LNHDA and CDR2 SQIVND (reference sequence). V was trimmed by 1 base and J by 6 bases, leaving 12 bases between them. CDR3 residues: CASSIVALTHGYTF. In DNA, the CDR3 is TGTGCCAGTAGTATAGTCGCGTTAACCCATGGCTACACCTTC. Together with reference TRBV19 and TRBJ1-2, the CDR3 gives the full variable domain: DGGITQSPKYLFRKEGQNVTLSCEQNLNHDAMYWYRQDPGQGLRLIYYSQIVNDFQKGDIAEGYSVSREKKESFPLTVTSAQKNPTAFYLCASSIVALTHGYTFGSGTRLTVV.

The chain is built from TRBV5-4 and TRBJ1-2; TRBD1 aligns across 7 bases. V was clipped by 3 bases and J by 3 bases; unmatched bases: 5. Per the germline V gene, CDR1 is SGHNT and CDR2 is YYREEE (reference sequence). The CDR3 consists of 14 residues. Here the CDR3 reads CASSSRGGDYGYTF. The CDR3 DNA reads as TGTGCCAGCAGCTCACGAGGGGGCGACTATGGCTACACCTTC.

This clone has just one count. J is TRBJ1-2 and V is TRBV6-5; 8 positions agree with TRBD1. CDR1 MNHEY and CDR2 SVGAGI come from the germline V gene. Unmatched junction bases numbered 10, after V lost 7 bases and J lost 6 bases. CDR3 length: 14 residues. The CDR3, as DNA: TGTGCCAGCATCTTCACGACAGGGGAACATGGCTACACCTTC. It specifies CASIFTTGEHGYTF.

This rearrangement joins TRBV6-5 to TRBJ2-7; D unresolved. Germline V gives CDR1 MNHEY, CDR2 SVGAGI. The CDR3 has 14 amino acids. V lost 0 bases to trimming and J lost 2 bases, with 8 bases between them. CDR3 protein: CASSYSQGPYEQYV. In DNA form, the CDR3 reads TGTGCCAGCAGTTACTCACAAGGACCCTACGAGCAGTACGTC.

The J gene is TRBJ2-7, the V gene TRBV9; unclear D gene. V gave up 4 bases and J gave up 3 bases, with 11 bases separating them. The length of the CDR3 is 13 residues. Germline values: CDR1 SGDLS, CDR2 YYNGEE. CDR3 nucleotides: TGTGCCAGCAGCACCGTGGGGTACTACGAGCAGTACGTC. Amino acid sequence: CASSTVGYYEQYV.

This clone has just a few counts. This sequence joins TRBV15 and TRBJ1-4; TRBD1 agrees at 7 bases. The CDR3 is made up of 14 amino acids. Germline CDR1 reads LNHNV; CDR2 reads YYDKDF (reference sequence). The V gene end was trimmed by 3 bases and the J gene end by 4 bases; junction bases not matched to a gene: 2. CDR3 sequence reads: CATSSPGGNEKLFF. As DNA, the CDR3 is TGTGCCACCAGCAGTCCAGGGGGTAATGAAAAACTGTTTTTT.

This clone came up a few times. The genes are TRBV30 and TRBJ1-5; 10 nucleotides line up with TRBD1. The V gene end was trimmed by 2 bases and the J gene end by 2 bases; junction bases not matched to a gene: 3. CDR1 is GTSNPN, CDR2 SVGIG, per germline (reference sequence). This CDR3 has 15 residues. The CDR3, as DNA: TGTGCCTGGAGTTTTGGGACAGGGGGCAATCAGCCCCAGCATTTT. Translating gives CAWSFGTGGNQPQHF.

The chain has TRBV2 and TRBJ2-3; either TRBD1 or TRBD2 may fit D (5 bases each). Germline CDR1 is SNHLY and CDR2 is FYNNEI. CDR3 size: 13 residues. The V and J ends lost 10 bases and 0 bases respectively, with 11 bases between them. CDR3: CATQRDSTDTQYF. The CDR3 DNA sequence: TGTGCCACCCAAAGGGACAGCACAGATACGCAGTATTTT.

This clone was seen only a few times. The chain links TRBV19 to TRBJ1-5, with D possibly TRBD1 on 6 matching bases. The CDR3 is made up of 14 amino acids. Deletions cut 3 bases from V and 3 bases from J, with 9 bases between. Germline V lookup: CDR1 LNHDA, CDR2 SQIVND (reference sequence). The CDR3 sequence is CASSIRGHNQPQHF. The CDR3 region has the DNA TGTGCCAGTAGTATTCGGGGACACAATCAGCCCCAGCATTTT.

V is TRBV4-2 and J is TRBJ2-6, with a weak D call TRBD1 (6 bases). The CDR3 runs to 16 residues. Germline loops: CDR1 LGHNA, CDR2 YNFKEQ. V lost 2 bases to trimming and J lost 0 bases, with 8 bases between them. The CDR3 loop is CASSQLDSSGANVLTF. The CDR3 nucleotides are TGTGCCAGCAGCCAATTGGACAGCTCTGGGGCCAACGTCCTGACTTTC.

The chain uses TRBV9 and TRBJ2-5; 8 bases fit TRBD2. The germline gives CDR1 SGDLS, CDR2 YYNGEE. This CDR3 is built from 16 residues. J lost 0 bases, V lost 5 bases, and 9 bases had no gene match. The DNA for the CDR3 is TGTGCCAGCAGTCGCTTAGCGGGGCTTTACCAAGAGACCCAGTACTTC. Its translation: CASSRLAGLYQETQYF.

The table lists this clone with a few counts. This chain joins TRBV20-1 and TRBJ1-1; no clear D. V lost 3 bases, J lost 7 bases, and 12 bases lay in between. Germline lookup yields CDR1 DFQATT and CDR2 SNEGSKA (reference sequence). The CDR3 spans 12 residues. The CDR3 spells CSASAYDGEAFF. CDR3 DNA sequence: TGCAGTGCTAGTGCCTACGACGGTGAAGCTTTCTTT.

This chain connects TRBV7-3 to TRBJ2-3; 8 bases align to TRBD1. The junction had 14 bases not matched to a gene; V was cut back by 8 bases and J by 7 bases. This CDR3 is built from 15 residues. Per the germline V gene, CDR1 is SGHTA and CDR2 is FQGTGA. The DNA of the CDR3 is TGTGCCAGCTCAAGAGAGGCAGGGGGCATTAATACGCAGTATTTT. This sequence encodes CASSREAGGINTQYF. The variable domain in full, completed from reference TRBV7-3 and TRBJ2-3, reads GAGVSQTPSNKVTEKGKYVELRCDPISGHTALYWYRQSLGQGPEFLIYFQGTGAADDSGLPNDRFFAVRPEGSVSTLKIQRTERGDSAVYLCASSREAGGINTQYFGPGTRLTVL.

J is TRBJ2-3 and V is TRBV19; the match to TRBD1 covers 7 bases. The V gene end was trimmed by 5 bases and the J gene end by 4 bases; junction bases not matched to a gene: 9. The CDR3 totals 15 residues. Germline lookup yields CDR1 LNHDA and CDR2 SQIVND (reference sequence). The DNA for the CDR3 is TGTGCCAGTAGTCTCCGACAGGGTTGGGCAGATACGCAGTATTTT. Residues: CASSLRQGWADTQYF.

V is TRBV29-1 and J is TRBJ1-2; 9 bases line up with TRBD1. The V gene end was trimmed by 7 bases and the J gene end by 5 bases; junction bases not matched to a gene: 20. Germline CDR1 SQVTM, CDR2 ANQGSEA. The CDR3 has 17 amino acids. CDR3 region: CSAPGFNDRGKGYGYTF. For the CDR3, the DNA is TGCAGCGCGCCGGGCTTTAATGACAGGGGGAAAGGATATGGCTACACCTTC.

CDR3 region: CASKRSALNYGYTF. The CDR3 coding sequence is TGTGCCAGCAAGAGGTCAGCCCTGAACTATGGCTACACCTTC. The rearrangement uses TRBV2 and TRBJ1-2; D ambiguous. V was cut by 7 bases and J by 2 bases, with 14 bases left in between. Germline V gene data show CDR1 as SNHLY and CDR2 as FYNNEI. This CDR3 has 14 amino acids.

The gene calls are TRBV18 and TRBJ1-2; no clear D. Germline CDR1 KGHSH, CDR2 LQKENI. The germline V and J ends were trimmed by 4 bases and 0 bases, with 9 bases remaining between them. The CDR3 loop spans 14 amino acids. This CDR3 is CASSQTAANYGYTF. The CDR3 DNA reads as TGTGCCAGCTCACAGACCGCAGCTAACTATGGCTACACCTTC.

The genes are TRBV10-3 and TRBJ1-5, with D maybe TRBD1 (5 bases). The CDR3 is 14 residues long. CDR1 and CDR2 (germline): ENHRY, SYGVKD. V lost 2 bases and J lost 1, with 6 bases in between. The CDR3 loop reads CAISEQGSNQPQHF. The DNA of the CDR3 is TGTGCCATCAGTGAGCAGGGAAGCAATCAGCCCCAGCATTTT.